The clone carrying this TCR beta chain was observed a single time. Clones were sequenced by immunoSEQ multiplex PCR, and TCRdb holds only the in-frame ones, with some missing. The sample lists roughly 52,000 clones; 92% were seen once. The data derive from a study of T cell changes during pregnancy in multiple sclerosis. The sequenced sample was CD4+ T cells from peripheral blood mononuclear cells, obtained in the third trimester of pregnancy. This sequence was found in a female donor with multiple sclerosis, enrolled in a pregnancy study.

The DNA of the CDR3 is TGTGCCAGCAGTCGGACAGGGGAATACGAGCAGTACTTC. It yields the protein CASSRTGEYEQYF. The gene calls are TRBV6-1 and TRBJ2-7; 9 bases agree with TRBD1. CDR1 MNHNS and CDR2 SASEGT come from the germline V gene. The CDR3 runs to 13 residues. Unmatched junction bases numbered 3, after V lost 5 bases and J lost 4 bases.